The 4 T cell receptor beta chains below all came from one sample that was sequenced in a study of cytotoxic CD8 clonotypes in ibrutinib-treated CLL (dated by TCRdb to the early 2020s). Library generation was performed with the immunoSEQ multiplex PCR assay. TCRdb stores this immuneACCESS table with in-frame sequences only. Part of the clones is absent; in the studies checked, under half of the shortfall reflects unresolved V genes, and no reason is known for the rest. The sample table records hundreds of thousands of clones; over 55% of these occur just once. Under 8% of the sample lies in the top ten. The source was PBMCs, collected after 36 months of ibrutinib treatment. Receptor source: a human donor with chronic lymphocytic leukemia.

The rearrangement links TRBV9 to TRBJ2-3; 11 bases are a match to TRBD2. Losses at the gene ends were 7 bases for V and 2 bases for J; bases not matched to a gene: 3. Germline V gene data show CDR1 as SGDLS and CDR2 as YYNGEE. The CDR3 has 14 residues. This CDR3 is CASASGRTTDTQYF. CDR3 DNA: TGTGCCAGCGCTAGCGGGAGGACCACAGATACGCAGTATTTT. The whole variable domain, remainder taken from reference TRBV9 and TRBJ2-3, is DSGVTQTPKHLITATGQRVTLRCSPRSGDLSVYWYQQSLDQGLQFLIQYYNGEERAKGNILERFSAQQFPDLHSELNLSSLELGDSALYFCASASGRTTDTQYFGPGTRLTVL.

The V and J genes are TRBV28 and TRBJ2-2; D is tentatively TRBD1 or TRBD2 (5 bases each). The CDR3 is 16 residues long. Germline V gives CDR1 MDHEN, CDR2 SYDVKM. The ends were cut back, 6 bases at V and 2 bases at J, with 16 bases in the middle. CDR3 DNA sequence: TGTGCCAGCAGATCACCCACGGGGCCAAACACCGGGGAGCTGTTTTTT. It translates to CASRSPTGPNTGELFF.

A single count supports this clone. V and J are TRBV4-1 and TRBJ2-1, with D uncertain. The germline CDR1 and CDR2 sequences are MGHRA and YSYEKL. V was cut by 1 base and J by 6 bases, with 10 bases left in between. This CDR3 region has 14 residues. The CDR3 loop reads CASSQVASVNEQFF. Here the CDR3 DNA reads TGCGCCAGCAGCCAAGTCGCGAGCGTCAATGAGCAGTTCTTC.

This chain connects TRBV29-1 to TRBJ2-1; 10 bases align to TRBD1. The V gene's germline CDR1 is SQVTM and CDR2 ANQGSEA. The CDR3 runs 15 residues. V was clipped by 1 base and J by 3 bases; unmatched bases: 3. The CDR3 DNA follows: TGCAGCGTTGAAGTGGGACAGGGGAACTACAATGAGCAGTTCTTC. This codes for CSVEVGQGNYNEQFF.